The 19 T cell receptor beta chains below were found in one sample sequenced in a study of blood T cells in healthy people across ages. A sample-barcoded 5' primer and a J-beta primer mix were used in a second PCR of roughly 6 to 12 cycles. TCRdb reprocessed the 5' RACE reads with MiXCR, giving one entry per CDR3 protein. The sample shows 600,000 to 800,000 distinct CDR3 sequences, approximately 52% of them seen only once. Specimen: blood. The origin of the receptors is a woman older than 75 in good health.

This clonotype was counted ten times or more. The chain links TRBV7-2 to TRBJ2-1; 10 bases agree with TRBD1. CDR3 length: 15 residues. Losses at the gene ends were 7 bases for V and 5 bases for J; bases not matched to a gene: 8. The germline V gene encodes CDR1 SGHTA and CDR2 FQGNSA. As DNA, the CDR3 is TGTGCCAGCACCACACCGGGACAGGGGAACAATGAGCAGTTCTTC. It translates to CASTTPGQGNNEQFF.

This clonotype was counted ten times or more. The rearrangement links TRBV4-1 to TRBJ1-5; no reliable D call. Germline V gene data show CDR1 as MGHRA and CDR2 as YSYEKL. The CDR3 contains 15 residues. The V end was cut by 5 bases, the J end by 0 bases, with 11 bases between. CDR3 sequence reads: CASSSLSNSNQPQHF. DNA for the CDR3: TGCGCCAGCAGCTCCTTAAGCAATAGCAATCAGCCCCAGCATTTT.

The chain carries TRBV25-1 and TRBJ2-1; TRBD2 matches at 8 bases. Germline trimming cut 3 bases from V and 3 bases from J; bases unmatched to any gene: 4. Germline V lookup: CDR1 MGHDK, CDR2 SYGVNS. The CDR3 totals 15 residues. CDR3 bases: TGTGCCAGCAGTGAGGGTGGGACTAGCTACAATGAGCAGTTCTTC. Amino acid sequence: CASSEGGTSYNEQFF.

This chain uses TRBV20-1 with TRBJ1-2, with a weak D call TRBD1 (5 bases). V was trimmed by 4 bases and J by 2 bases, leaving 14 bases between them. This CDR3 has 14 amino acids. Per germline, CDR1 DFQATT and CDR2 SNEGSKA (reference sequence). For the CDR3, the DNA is TGCAGTGCTACCGCGGTGGGACGCAACTATGGCTACACCTTC. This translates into CSATAVGRNYGYTF.

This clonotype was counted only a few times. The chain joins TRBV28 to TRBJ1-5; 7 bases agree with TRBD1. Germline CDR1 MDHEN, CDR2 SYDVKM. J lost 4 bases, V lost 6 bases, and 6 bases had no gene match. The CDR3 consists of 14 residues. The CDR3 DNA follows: TGTGCCAGCAGGTGGGGACAGCTAAATCAGCCCCAGCATTTT. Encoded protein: CASRWGQLNQPQHF.

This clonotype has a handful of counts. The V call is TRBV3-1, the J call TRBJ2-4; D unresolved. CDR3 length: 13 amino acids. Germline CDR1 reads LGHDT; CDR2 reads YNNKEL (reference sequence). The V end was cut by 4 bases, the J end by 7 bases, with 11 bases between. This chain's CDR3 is CASSPTGTNIQYF. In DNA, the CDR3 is TGTGCCAGCAGCCCCACGGGTACTAACATTCAGTACTTC. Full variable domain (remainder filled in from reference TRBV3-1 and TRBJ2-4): DTAVSQTPKYLVTQMGNDKSIKCEQNLGHDTMYWYKQDSKKFLKIMFSYNNKELIINETVPNRFSPKSPDKAHLNLHINSLELGDSAVYFCASSPTGTNIQYFGAGTRLSVL.

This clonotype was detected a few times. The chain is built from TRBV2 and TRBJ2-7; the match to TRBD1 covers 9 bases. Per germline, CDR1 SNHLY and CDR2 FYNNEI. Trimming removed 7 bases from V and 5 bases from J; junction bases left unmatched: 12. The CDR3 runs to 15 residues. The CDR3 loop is CASILIGTGNDEQYF. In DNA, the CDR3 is TGTGCCAGCATTCTGATTGGGACAGGGAATGACGAGCAGTACTTC.

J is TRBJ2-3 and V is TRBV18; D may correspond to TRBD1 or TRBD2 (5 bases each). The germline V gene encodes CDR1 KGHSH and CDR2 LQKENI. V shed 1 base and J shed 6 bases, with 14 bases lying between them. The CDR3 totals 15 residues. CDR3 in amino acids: CASSPLTRAGDTQYF. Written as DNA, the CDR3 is TGTGCCAGCTCACCACTGACGAGGGCAGGGGATACGCAGTATTTT.

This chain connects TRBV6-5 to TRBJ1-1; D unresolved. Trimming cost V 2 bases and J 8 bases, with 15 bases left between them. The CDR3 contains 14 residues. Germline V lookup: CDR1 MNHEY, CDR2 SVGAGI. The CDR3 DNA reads TGTGCCAGCAGTTACGCGTATGGAACACACGAAGCTTTCTTT. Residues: CASSYAYGTHEAFF.

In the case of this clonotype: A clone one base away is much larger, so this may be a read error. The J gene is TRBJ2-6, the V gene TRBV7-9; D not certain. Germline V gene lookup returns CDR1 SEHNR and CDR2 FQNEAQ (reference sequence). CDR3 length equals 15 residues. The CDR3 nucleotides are TGTGCCGGCAGTTTAGGGCGCTCTGGGGCCAACGTCCTGACTTTC. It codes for CAGSLGRSGANVLTF.

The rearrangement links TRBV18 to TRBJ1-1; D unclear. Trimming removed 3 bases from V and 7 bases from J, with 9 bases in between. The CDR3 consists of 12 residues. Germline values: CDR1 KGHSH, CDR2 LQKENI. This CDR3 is CASSPVRLEAFF. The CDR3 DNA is TGTGCCAGCTCACCGGTCCGTCTTGAAGCTTTCTTT.

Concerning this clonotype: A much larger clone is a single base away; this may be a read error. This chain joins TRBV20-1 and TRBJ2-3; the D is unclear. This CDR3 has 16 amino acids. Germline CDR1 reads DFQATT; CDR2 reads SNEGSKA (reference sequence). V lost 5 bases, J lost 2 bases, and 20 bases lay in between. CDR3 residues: CSAGRGDCGPTDTQYF. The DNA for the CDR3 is TGCAGTGCTGGACGTGGGGATTGTGGGCCCACAGATACGCAGTATTTT.

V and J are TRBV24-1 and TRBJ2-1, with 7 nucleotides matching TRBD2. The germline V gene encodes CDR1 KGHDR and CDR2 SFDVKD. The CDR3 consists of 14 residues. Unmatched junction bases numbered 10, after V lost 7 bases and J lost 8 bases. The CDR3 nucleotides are TGTGCCACCAGGGAGTCGACGGGGAGGGATGAGCAGTTCTTC. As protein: CATRESTGRDEQFF.

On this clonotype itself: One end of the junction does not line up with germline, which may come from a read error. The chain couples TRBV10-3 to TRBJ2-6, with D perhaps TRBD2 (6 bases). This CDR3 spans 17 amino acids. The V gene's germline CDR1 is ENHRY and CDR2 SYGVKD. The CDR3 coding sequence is TGTGGCATCAGAAAGGGACTTGTGAGCTCTGGGGCCAACGTCCTGACTTTC. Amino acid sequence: CGIRKGLVSSGANVLTF.

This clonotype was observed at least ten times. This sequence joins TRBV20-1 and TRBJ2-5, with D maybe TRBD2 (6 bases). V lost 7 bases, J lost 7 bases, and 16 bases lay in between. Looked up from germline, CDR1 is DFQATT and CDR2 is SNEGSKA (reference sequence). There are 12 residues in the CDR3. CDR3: CSGLRGTGTQYF. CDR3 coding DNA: TGCAGTGGATTGCGGGGTACTGGGACCCAGTACTTC.

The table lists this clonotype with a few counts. Written as DNA, the CDR3 is TGTGCCAGCAGCCGGGGGGACCAGCCCCAGCATTTT. This sequence encodes CASSRGDQPQHF. The rearrangement joins TRBV3-1 to TRBJ1-5; tentative D call: TRBD1 (5 bases). Per germline, CDR1 LGHDT and CDR2 YNNKEL (reference sequence). The CDR3 spans 12 residues. V dropped 4 bases and J dropped 7 bases, with 8 bases sitting between them.

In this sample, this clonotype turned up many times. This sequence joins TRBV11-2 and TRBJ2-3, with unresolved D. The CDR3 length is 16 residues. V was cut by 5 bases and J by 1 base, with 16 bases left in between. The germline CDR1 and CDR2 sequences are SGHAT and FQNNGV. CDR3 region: CASSAGIEWGTDTQYF. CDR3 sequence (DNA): TGTGCCAGCAGCGCCGGAATTGAGTGGGGCACAGATACGCAGTATTTT.

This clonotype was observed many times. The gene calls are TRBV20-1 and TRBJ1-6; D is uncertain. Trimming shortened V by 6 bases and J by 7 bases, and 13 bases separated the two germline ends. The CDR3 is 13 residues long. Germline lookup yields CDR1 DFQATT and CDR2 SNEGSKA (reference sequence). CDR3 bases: TGCAGTGCGCCTGACAACCTAAATTCACCCCTCCACTTT. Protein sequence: CSAPDNLNSPLHF.

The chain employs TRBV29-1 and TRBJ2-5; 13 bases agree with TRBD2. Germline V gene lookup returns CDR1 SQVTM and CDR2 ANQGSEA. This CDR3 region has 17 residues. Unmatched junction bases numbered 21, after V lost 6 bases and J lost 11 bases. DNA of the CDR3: TGCAGCGTCAGGGGGACTAGCGGGACCCACCGACTCGATGAGCAGTACTTC. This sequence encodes CSVRGTSGTHRLDEQYF.